Following are 32 T cell receptor beta chains from one sample sequenced in a study of blood T cells in healthy people across ages. PCR was performed a second time for about 7 to 11 cycles using a sample-barcoded 5' primer and a J-beta primer mix. Each CDR3 protein gets one entry after TCRdb re-called the 5' RACE reads with MiXCR. The data show hundreds of thousands of distinct CDR3 sequences, 45% to 50% seen once. Sequenced material: blood. Source of these receptors: a woman aged 55-75 years in good health.

The gene calls are TRBV6-5 and TRBJ2-4, with D perhaps TRBD1 (5 bases). The J call may be incorrect, as the DNA end agrees better with TRBJ2-5. The CDR3 is 13 residues long. Germline V CDR1 and CDR2: MNHEY, SVGAGI. The CDR3 DNA reads as TGTGCCAGCAGCCCCGCAGGGTTCGAGACCCAGTACTTC. Protein sequence: CASSPAGFETQYF.

Only a few counts were recorded for this clonotype. V and J are TRBV20-1 and TRBJ1-5; weak D call: TRBD1 (5 bases). V lost 3 bases to trimming and J lost 7 bases, with 13 bases between them. The germline CDR1 and CDR2 sequences are DFQATT and SNEGSKA (reference sequence). The CDR3 length is 13 residues. In nucleotides, the CDR3 is TGCAGTGCTAGTGTGGCAGGGAGCCAGCCCCAGCATTTT. Translation gives CSASVAGSQPQHF.

The rearrangement joins TRBV9 to TRBJ2-5; tentatively, D is TRBD1 or TRBD2 (5 bases each). CDR3 size: 17 residues. Trimming left V 3 bases short and J 2 bases short, with 20 bases between. Per the germline V gene, CDR1 is SGDLS and CDR2 is YYNGEE. The DNA for the CDR3 is TGTGCCAGCAGCGCCCACCCGGGACGGAGCAAACAAGAGACCCAGTACTTC. Its protein product is CASSAHPGRSKQETQYF.

This chain uses TRBV20-1 with TRBJ2-3, with 7 bases lining up with TRBD2. The CDR3 extends over 15 amino acids. The junction had 6 bases not matched to a gene; V was cut back by 0 bases and J by 3 bases. Germline assignment: CDR1 DFQATT and CDR2 SNEGSKA (reference sequence). The CDR3 DNA is TGCAGTGCTAGAGATCAACGGCGGGAGACAGATACGCAGTATTTT. Translating it yields CSARDQRRETDTQYF.

V usage is TRBV28 and J usage is TRBJ2-3; possibly TRBD2 for D (5 bases). CDR3 length: 13 residues. The V end was cut by 5 bases, the J end by 5 bases, with 11 bases between. Germline values: CDR1 MDHEN, CDR2 SYDVKM. CDR3 in DNA: TGTGCCAGCAGTCCGAGGAGGTTAGATACGCAGTATTTT. Residues: CASSPRRLDTQYF.

This clonotype was picked up a small number of times. The rearrangement links TRBV4-3 to TRBJ1-4, with a tentative D call TRBD1 (5 bases). Trimming pared 3 bases from V and 11 bases from J, leaving 19 bases between. CDR1 and CDR2 from the germline V gene are LGHNA and YSLEER. There are 15 residues in the CDR3. The DNA of the CDR3 is TGCGCCAGCAGCCAGGCACATATGGGGCCGTATAAACTGTTTTTT. Protein product: CASSQAHMGPYKLFF.

This chain connects TRBV20-1 to TRBJ2-2, with TRBD2 as a possible D gene (5 bases). Germline CDR1 reads DFQATT; CDR2 reads SNEGSKA (reference sequence). The CDR3 contains 14 residues. V lost 0 bases to trimming and J lost 3 bases, with 8 bases between them. The CDR3 nucleotides read TGCAGTGCTAGAGACCAGCGGTACACCGGGGAGCTGTTTTTT. Encoded protein: CSARDQRYTGELFF.

The chain links TRBV6-1 to TRBJ2-1; D uncertain. Germline V CDR1 and CDR2: MNHNS, SASEGT. CDR3 length: 13 residues. V gave up 6 bases and J gave up 0 bases, with 6 bases separating them. Here the CDR3 reads CASSDTSYNEQFF. The CDR3 DNA reads as TGTGCCAGCAGCGACACCTCCTACAATGAGCAGTTCTTC.

The chain joins TRBV21-1 to TRBJ2-7. TRBV21-1 is flagged as a pseudogene. The CDR3 covers 15 residues. The DNA for the CDR3 is TGTGCCAGCAGCAAAGCGAGAAAAGCCCCCTACGAGCAGTACTTC. Translation gives CASSKARKAPYEQYF.

The chain links TRBV7-9 to TRBJ2-3; tentatively, D is TRBD1 or TRBD2 (5 bases each). Trimming shortened V by 1 base and J by 4 bases, and 9 bases separated the two germline ends. CDR3 length: 14 residues. CDR1 is SEHNR, CDR2 FQNEAQ, per germline (reference sequence). Written as DNA, the CDR3 is TGTGCCAGCAGCTTAGTGGGACCCCCAGATACGCAGTATTTT. Translation: CASSLVGPPDTQYF.

This chain connects TRBV7-6 to TRBJ2-7; D not certain. V was clipped by 1 base and J by 7 bases, with 23 bases between them. CDR3 length equals 17 residues. Germline V CDR1 and CDR2: SGHVS, FNYEAQ. CDR3 DNA sequence: TGTGCCAGCAGCTTAGGGGCAGCTAGTGGCGGTTGGAATGAGCAGTACTTC. It codes for CASSLGAASGGWNEQYF.

CDR3 in DNA: TGTGCCAGCAGTTTAAATGCGGGATTAAGGTTCAATGAGCAGTTCTTC. Its protein product is CASSLNAGLRFNEQFF. V gene TRBV28 combines with J gene TRBJ2-1; D possibly corresponds to TRBD2 (6 bases). V was trimmed by 2 bases and J by 6 bases, leaving 17 bases between them. Germline V gene data show CDR1 as MDHEN and CDR2 as SYDVKM. The CDR3 length is 16 residues.

The rearrangement joins TRBV30 to TRBJ2-1; possible D gene TRBD2, 5 bases. CDR1 GTSNPN and CDR2 SVGIG come from the germline V gene (reference sequence). V was trimmed by 5 bases and J by 6 bases, leaving 14 bases between them. CDR3 size: 13 residues. The CDR3: CAWGSEFFNEQFF. DNA for the CDR3: TGTGCCTGGGGTAGCGAGTTCTTCAATGAGCAGTTCTTC.

V gene TRBV6-2 or TRBV6-3 combines with J gene TRBJ2-7; TRBD1 matches at 7 bases. With 6 bases clipped from V and 2 bases from J, the junction kept 10 bases outside the gene matches. This CDR3 has 15 amino acids. The germline gives CDR1 MNHEY, CDR2 SVGEGT. CDR3 nucleotide sequence: TGTGCCAGCAGCTCTGGGGGACAGTCGACCTACGAGCAGTACTTC. This codes for CASSSGGQSTYEQYF.

This CDR3 is CASSLTMRTGADTQYF. The CDR3 nucleotides are TGTGCCAGCAGCTTAACCATGAGGACAGGCGCAGATACGCAGTATTTT. The chain joins TRBV7-9 to TRBJ2-3; 7 bases agree with TRBD1. Germline V gene data show CDR1 as SEHNR and CDR2 as FQNEAQ (reference sequence). After removal of 2 bases from V and 4 bases from J, the junction contained 9 bases not matched to a gene. This CDR3 is 16 amino acids long.

There are a few counts of this clonotype. The chain is built from TRBV5-1 and TRBJ2-5, with D possibly TRBD2 on 7 matching bases. Germline values: CDR1 SGHRS, CDR2 YFSETQ. The CDR3 sequence is 17 residues long. Trimming shortened V by 3 bases and J by 2 bases, and 20 bases separated the two germline ends. CDR3 DNA sequence: TGCGCCAGCAGCTACAACCTCAGGGGAGGGGTACAAGAGACCCAGTACTTC. Its protein is CASSYNLRGGVQETQYF.

This clonotype has a handful of counts. V is TRBV7-9 and J is TRBJ2-1; tentative D call: TRBD2 (5 bases). CDR1 is SEHNR and CDR2 is FQNEAQ in the germline V gene (reference sequence). The CDR3 runs 14 residues. Trimming took 3 bases from V and 6 from J, leaving 12 bases between them. CDR3 sequence: CASSFGGIGNEQFF. The CDR3 DNA sequence: TGTGCCAGCAGCTTCGGAGGAATTGGCAATGAGCAGTTCTTC. Full variable domain (missing parts from reference TRBV7-9 and TRBJ2-1): DTGVSQNPRHKITKRGQNVTFRCDPISEHNRLYWYRQTLGQGPEFLTYFQNEAQLEKSRLLSDRFSAERPKGSFSTLEIQRTEQGDSAMYLCASSFGGIGNEQFFGPGTRLTVL.

The genes are TRBV7-2 and TRBJ2-5, with D perhaps TRBD1 or TRBD2 (6 bases each). Germline V gives CDR1 SGHTA, CDR2 FQGNSA. This CDR3 has 15 amino acids. V was shortened by 0 bases and J by 6 bases, with 14 bases between the two germline ends. The chain's CDR3 is CASSLAQGGRQTQYF. For the CDR3, the DNA is TGTGCCAGCAGCTTAGCACAGGGTGGGAGGCAGACCCAGTACTTC.

The J gene is TRBJ2-5, the V gene TRBV5-1; no clear D gene. The CDR3 is 13 residues long. CDR1 SGHRS and CDR2 YFSETQ come from the germline V gene. Between the trimmed V and J ends, which lost 4 bases and 6 bases, there was a span of 13 bases. In nucleotides, the CDR3 is TGCGCCAGCAGCCCCGGAGTTGGAAAGACCCAGTACTTC. Its translation: CASSPGVGKTQYF. Full variable domain (outside the CDR3, taken from reference TRBV5-1 and TRBJ2-5): KAGVTQTPRYLIKTRGQQVTLSCSPISGHRSVSWYQQTPGQGLQFLFEYFSETQRNKGNFPGRFSGRQFSNSRSEMNVSTLELGDSALYLCASSPGVGKTQYFGPGTRLLVL.

This chain links TRBV5-1 with TRBJ2-7; D could derive from TRBD1 or TRBD2 (5 bases each). The CDR3 consists of 14 residues. The germline V gene encodes CDR1 SGHRS and CDR2 YFSETQ. Trimming pared 4 bases from V and 8 bases from J, leaving 19 bases between. DNA for the CDR3: TGCGCCAGCAGCCCCGGGACGGGTTTCGACCAGCAGTACTTC. This translates into CASSPGTGFDQQYF.

This rearrangement joins TRBV29-1 to TRBJ2-1; 10 positions agree with TRBD1. The tail of the sequence fits TRBJ2-7 better, so the J call may be wrong. This CDR3 comprises 14 residues. The germline V gene has CDR1 SQVTM and CDR2 ANQGSEA. CDR3 loop: CSVRDRGSYNEQYF. CDR3 sequence (DNA): TGCAGCGTCCGGGACAGGGGATCCTACAATGAGCAGTACTTC.

This chain links TRBV7-2 with TRBJ2-7, with TRBD2 matching 7 bases. Trimming took 6 bases from V and 1 from J; bases not matched to a gene: 9. CDR3 size: 15 residues. In germline, CDR1 is SGHTA, CDR2 FQGNSA. The CDR3 DNA reads TGTGCCAGCAGTCGCGGGTCCGGGGGGTCCTACGAGCAGTACTTC. Protein sequence: CASSRGSGGSYEQYF.

Comment on this clonotype: A read error is possible here, since a much larger clone lies one base away. The chain joins TRBV7-2 to TRBJ2-2, with D hard to call. The CDR3 length is 12 residues. The V gene's germline CDR1 is SGHTA and CDR2 FQGNSA. CDR3 in amino acids: CASSLNSGELFF. The CDR3 coding sequence is TGTGCCAGCAGCTTAAACAGCGGGGAGCTGTTTTTT.

As for this clonotype: This may be a read error, as it is one base from a much larger clone. The chain employs TRBV5-6 and TRBJ2-7, with unresolved D. CDR1 is SGHDT and CDR2 is YYEEEE in the germline V gene. The CDR3 runs to 11 residues. Trimming took off 2 bases at V and 9 bases at J, with 9 bases between the two ends. CDR3 sequence reads: CASSFLGVQYF. In DNA form, the CDR3 reads TGTGCCAGCAGCTTTCTCGGAGTGCAGTACTTC.

This CDR3 reads CASGGSGEQFF. CDR3 DNA: TGTGCCAGCGGGGGGAGCGGTGAGCAGTTCTTC. This chain joins TRBV6-5 and TRBJ2-1; D possibly corresponds to TRBD2 (6 bases). CDR1 is MNHEY, CDR2 SVGAGI, per germline. The CDR3 contains 11 residues. V shed 8 bases and J shed 9 bases, with 11 bases lying between them.

In its sample, this clonotype was seen many times. The chain has TRBV7-9 and TRBJ2-7; TRBD1 is a possible D gene (6 bases). Germline V gene sequence: CDR1 SEHNR, CDR2 FQNEAQ (reference sequence). Trimming took 1 base from V and 0 from J, leaving 13 bases between them. CDR3 size: 16 residues. CDR3 coding DNA: TGTGCCAGCAGCTTAGGACAGGCACTCCGCTCCTACGAGCAGTACTTC. Protein sequence: CASSLGQALRSYEQYF.

The rearrangement joins TRBV15 to TRBJ2-1; tentatively, D is TRBD2 (6 bases). V was clipped by 1 base and J by 0 bases, with 16 bases between them. Germline V gives CDR1 LNHNV, CDR2 YYDKDF (reference sequence). The CDR3 runs to 18 residues. DNA for the CDR3: TGTGCCACCAGCAGAGTTATCAGGAAGGGAGGCTCCTACAATGAGCAGTTCTTC. Encoded protein: CATSRVIRKGGSYNEQFF.

The rearrangement uses TRBV20-1 and TRBJ1-1; a possible D gene is TRBD1 (6 bases). From germline, CDR1 is DFQATT and CDR2 SNEGSKA (reference sequence). V lost 1 base and J lost 5, with 14 bases in between. The CDR3 runs 14 residues. CDR3: CSARGGREGTEAFF. DNA of the CDR3: TGCAGTGCTAGAGGGGGGCGAGAGGGGACTGAAGCTTTCTTT.

V gene TRBV7-9 combines with J gene TRBJ1-4; TRBD1 is a possible D gene (5 bases). Looked up from germline, CDR1 is SEHNR and CDR2 is FQNEAQ (reference sequence). The CDR3 extends over 16 amino acids. V gave up 5 bases and J gave up 5 bases, with 18 bases separating them. The CDR3 sequence is CASSPPTGRGNEKLFF. The CDR3 coding sequence is TGTGCCAGCAGCCCCCCTACCGGACGGGGGAATGAAAAACTGTTTTTT.

The chain links TRBV6-2 or TRBV6-3 to TRBJ1-4; D is unresolved. The V gene's germline CDR1 is MNHEY and CDR2 SVGEGT. V shed 4 bases and J shed 4 bases, with 10 bases lying between them. CDR3 size: 14 residues. The CDR3 spells CASSSRQVNEKLFF. Written as DNA, the CDR3 is TGTGCCAGCAGTTCTCGGCAGGTTAATGAAAAACTGTTTTTT.

This chain links TRBV7-3 with TRBJ2-5; the D gene is possibly TRBD2 (6 bases). With the DNA end fitting TRBJ2-7 better, the J assignment may be wrong. The germline CDR1 and CDR2 sequences are SGHTA and FQGTGA. The length of the CDR3 is 14 residues. Here the CDR3 DNA reads TGTGCCAGCAGCTTAGGGGGGTTGATCGACGAGCAGTACTTC. Protein sequence: CASSLGGLIDEQYF.

The V gene is TRBV7-2, the J gene TRBJ2-5; weak D call: TRBD1 (6 bases). CDR1 and CDR2 (germline): SGHTA, FQGNSA. CDR3 length: 15 residues. V shed 5 bases and J shed 1 base, with 14 bases lying between them. The CDR3 here is CASSRRMGAQETQYF. DNA of the CDR3: TGTGCCAGCAGCAGGCGGATGGGGGCCCAAGAGACCCAGTACTTC.